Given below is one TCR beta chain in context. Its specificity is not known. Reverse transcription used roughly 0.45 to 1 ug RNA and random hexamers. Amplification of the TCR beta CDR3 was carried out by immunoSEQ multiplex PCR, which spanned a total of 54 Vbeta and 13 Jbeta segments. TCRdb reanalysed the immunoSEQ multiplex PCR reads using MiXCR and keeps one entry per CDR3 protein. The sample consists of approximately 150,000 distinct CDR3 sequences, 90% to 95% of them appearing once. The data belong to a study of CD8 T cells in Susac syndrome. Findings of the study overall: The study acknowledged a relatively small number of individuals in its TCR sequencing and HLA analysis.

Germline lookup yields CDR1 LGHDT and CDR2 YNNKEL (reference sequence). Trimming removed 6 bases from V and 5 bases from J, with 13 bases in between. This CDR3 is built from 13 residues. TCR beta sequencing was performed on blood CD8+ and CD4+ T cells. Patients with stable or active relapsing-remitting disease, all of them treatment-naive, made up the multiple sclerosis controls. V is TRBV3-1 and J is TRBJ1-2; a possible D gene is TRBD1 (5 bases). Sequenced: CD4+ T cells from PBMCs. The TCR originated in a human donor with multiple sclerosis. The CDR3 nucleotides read TGTGCCAGCAGTCCCGGGACGGGGTATGGCTACACCTTC. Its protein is CASSPGTGYGYTF.